This T cell receptor (beta chain) comes out of a study of T cell clonotyping in hematopoietic cell transplantation. Broader study findings: Without cell sorting, CD4 versus CD8 contributions remain unresolved.

The germline CDR1 and CDR2 sequences are SGHDT and YYEEEE. CDR3 length: 12 amino acids. This clone was picked up a small number of times. No antigen is known for it. TCRdb's table, derived via immunoSEQ multiplex PCR, lists solely in-frame clones and lacks some. The sample has about 12,000 clones; less than 60% are singletons. This clonotype was obtained from a man aged 45-60 years in good health. Some clones in this sample may be carry-over from other donors' samples. Material for sequencing was peripheral blood mononuclear cells. The chain employs TRBV5-6 and TRBJ2-5; D is unclear. TRBJ2-7 matches the DNA end more closely, so the J call is doubtful. The CDR3 DNA sequence: TGTGCCAGCAGCTTGTCGAACTACGAGCAGTACTTC. Translation gives CASSLSNYEQYF.